This is a list of T cell receptor beta chains from one sample in a study of control samples from healthy donors and cancer patients. Here immunoSEQ multiplex PCR was the method, and the copy in TCRdb shows in-frame clones only, minus some. Among 50,000 or so clones listed, roughly 85% were seen once. Sequences were obtained from PBMCs. The origin of the receptors is a woman aged 50 to 65 with lung cancer. The CDR3 runs from the conserved cysteine through the conserved F or W. Each record gives: J gene, V gene, D gene, CDR3 protein, CDR3 DNA. A D gene is named only where the DNA matches it firmly.

j_gene: TRBJ2-5; v_gene: TRBV5-1; d_gene: -; CDR3aa: CASSLFFDDRETQYF; CDR3nt: TGCGCCAGCAGCTTGTTCTTCGACGATCGAGAGACCCAGTACTTC
j_gene: TRBJ1-1; v_gene: TRBV7-2; d_gene: TRBD1; CDR3aa: CASSFPGQATEAFF; CDR3nt: TGTGCCAGCAGCTTCCCGGGACAGGCCACTGAAGCTTTCTTT
j_gene: TRBJ1-1; v_gene: TRBV20-1; d_gene: -; CDR3aa: CSAREPPEAFF; CDR3nt: TGCAGTGCTAGAGAGCCCCCTGAAGCTTTCTTT
j_gene: TRBJ2-7; v_gene: TRBV5-6; d_gene: -; CDR3aa: CASSRTGLEQYF; CDR3nt: TGTGCCAGCAGCCGGACTGGGCTCGAGCAGTACTTC
j_gene: TRBJ1-2; v_gene: TRBV5-6; d_gene: -; CDR3aa: CASSSGLANYGYTF; CDR3nt: TGTGCCAGCAGCTCAGGGTTAGCTAACTATGGCTACACCTTC
j_gene: TRBJ1-1; v_gene: TRBV18; d_gene: -; CDR3aa: CASSPETEYTEAFF; CDR3nt: TGTGCCAGCTCACCGGAGACCGAATACACTGAAGCTTTCTTT
j_gene: TRBJ1-6; v_gene: TRBV25-1; d_gene: TRBD1; CDR3aa: CASSAPGQEASPLHF; CDR3nt: TGTGCCAGCAGTGCTCCGGGACAGGAAGCTTCACCCCTCCACTTT
j_gene: TRBJ1-5; v_gene: TRBV19; d_gene: -; CDR3aa: CASKWEHHSNQPQHF; CDR3nt: TGTGCCAGTAAATGGGAACACCATAGCAATCAGCCCCAGCATTTT
j_gene: TRBJ2-2; v_gene: TRBV4-1; d_gene: -; CDR3aa: CASSQADGTGELFF; CDR3nt: TGCGCCAGCAGCCAAGCGGACGGGACCGGGGAGCTGTTTTTT
j_gene: TRBJ1-5; v_gene: TRBV19; d_gene: -; CDR3aa: CASSMTQYSNQPQHF; CDR3nt: TGTGCCAGTAGTATGACACAGTATAGCAATCAGCCCCAGCATTTT
j_gene: TRBJ2-7; v_gene: TRBV11-2; d_gene: TRBD1; CDR3aa: CASSSGGRDEQYF; CDR3nt: TGTGCCAGCAGCTCAGGGGGTAGGGACGAGCAGTACTTC
j_gene: TRBJ1-2; v_gene: TRBV28; d_gene: TRBD1; CDR3aa: CASSFVITGEGYTF; CDR3nt: TGTGCCAGCAGTTTTGTTATTACAGGGGAAGGCTACACCTTC
j_gene: TRBJ1-3; v_gene: TRBV9; d_gene: TRBD1; CDR3aa: CASSVGQGFGNTIYF; CDR3nt: TGTGCCAGCAGCGTAGGACAGGGGTTTGGAAACACCATATATTTT
j_gene: TRBJ2-1; v_gene: TRBV19; d_gene: TRBD2; CDR3aa: CASSISLAGEKQFF; CDR3nt: TGTGCCAGTAGTATAAGCCTAGCGGGGGAAAAGCAGTTCTTC
j_gene: TRBJ2-2; v_gene: TRBV11-2; d_gene: -; CDR3aa: CASSLTGELFF; CDR3nt: TGTGCCAGCAGCTTAACCGGGGAGCTGTTTTTT